The sequence of this TCR beta chain was determined in a study of blood T cell repertoires in COVID-19. This CDR3 spans 14 amino acids. V was pared by 5 bases and J by 5 bases, with 2 bases of the junction left unmatched. Germline loops: CDR1 SGHTA, CDR2 FQGNSA. Clones were sequenced by immunoSEQ multiplex PCR, and TCRdb holds only the in-frame ones, with some missing. The repertoire consists of under 140,000 clones, with approximately 90% occurring once and the leading ten covering 3.3%. The receptor comes from a woman aged 45 to 65 with acute or convalescent COVID-19. The sample consisted of peripheral blood. The rearrangement uses TRBV7-2 and TRBJ1-4, with 10 bases aligning to TRBD1. The CDR3 DNA reads TGTGCCAGCAGCGGGGGACAGGGGAATGAAAAACTGTTTTTT. Protein: CASSGGQGNEKLFF.